This T cell receptor (beta chain) was recovered during a study of human T cells and chemical hapten exposure. Study results and caveats: Alopecia was present in the donors, so their immune response may differ from healthy people's.

Noted time point: patch test 3, about 24 weeks after DPC sensitization. Treatment here: therapeutic diphenylcyclopropenone sensitization with weekly scalp DPC. Total RNA was extracted from unfractionated whole blood. Note on this clonotype: What it recognizes is unknown.

The CDR3 consists of 15 residues. The germline gives CDR1 SGHVS, CDR2 FQNEAQ. V lost 3 bases, J lost 9 bases, and 10 bases stayed unmatched. A single record per CDR3 protein comes from TCRdb applying MiXCR to the RACE reads. The repertoire holds about 190,000 distinct CDR3 sequences, with under 25% as singletons. The sample was whole blood, taken in connection with sensitization to the hapten diphenylcyclopropenone (DPC). V is TRBV7-8 and J is TRBJ2-4; 8 positions match TRBD1. The TCR was taken from a woman between 40 and 55 years old with alopecia areata. Some clones in this sample may be carry-over from other donors' samples. CDR3 in amino acids: CASSFRSRGLGIQYF. In nucleotides, the CDR3 is TGTGCCAGCAGCTTTAGGTCCAGGGGGCTCGGCATTCAGTACTTC.